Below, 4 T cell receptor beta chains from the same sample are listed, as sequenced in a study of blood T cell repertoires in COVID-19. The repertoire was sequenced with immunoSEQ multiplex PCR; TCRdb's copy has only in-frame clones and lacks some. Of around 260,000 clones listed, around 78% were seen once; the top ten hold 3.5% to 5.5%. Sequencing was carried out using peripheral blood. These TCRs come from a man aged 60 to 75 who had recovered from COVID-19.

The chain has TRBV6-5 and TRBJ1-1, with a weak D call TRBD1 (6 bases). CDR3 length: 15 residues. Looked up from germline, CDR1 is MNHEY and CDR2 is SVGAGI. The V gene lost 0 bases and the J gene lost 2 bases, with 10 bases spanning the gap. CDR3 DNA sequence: TGTGCCAGCAGTTACTCGGGGGCCGTAAACACTGAAGCTTTCTTT. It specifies CASSYSGAVNTEAFF.

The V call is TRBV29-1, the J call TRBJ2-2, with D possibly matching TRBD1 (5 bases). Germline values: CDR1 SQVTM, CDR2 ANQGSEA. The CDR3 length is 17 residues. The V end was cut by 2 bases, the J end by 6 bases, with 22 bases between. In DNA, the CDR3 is TGCAGCGTTGAACATGGGTCGGCAGGGTCTCTGCCCGGGGAGCTGTTTTTT. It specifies CSVEHGSAGSLPGELFF.

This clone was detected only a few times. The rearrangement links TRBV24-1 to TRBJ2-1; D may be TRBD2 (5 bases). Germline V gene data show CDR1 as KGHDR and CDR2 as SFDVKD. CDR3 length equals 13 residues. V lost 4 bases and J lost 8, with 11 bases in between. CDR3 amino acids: CATSERGFHEQFF. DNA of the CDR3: TGTGCCACCAGTGAACGAGGGTTCCATGAGCAGTTCTTC.

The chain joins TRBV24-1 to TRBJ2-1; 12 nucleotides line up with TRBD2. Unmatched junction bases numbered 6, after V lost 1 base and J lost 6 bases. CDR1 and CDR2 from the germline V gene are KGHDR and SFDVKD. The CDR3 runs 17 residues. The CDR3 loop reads CATSDFPSGGVINEQFF. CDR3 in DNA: TGTGCCACCAGTGATTTCCCTAGCGGGGGGGTAATCAATGAGCAGTTCTTC.